The 21 T cell receptor beta chains below all came from one sample that was sequenced in a study of T cells expressing NK-cell markers. From its re-call of the 5' RACE reads, TCRdb lists each CDR3 protein once, without DNA. The sample table sets out hundreds of thousands of distinct CDR3 sequences. The sample comprised blood T cells: a sorted CD56 or NKG2C T cell subset, CD4+ or CD8+ T cells, or bulk PBMC T cells (not recorded which). Receptors were obtained from a woman aged 18-70 years in good health.

This chain joins TRBV6-2 or TRBV6-3 and TRBJ2-1; there is no DNA to check the TCRdb D call of TRBD2. The germline V gene has CDR1 MNHEY and CDR2 SVGEGT. This CDR3 comprises 15 residues. CDR3 in amino acids: CASSYGVAGSNEQFF.

The chain carries TRBV10-3 and TRBJ2-7. The length of the CDR3 is 13 residues. Germline V gene sequence: CDR1 ENHRY, CDR2 SYGVKD. The CDR3 protein is CAIRSGGSYEQYF.

V is TRBV5-1 and J is TRBJ1-2. The CDR3 consists of 13 residues. Germline V gene lookup returns CDR1 SGHRS and CDR2 YFSETQ. CDR3 sequence: CASSPELGYGYTF.

This chain joins TRBV5-4 and TRBJ1-1; TCRdb proposes TRBD1, but this gene call is untestable without DNA. CDR1 is SGHNT, CDR2 YYREEE, per germline (reference sequence). The CDR3 loop spans 15 amino acids. CDR3 in amino acids: CASSSRTRGQVEAFF.

V gene TRBV20-1 combines with J gene TRBJ1-1; TCRdb picks TRBD1, but there is no DNA to check that call. Germline lookup yields CDR1 DFQATT and CDR2 SNEGSKA (reference sequence). This CDR3 is 11 amino acids long. CDR3 sequence: CSAIDRAEAFF.

The chain links TRBV5-1 to TRBJ1-3; TCRdb selects TRBD1, and the lack of DNA leaves this call unchecked. Germline V gene lookup returns CDR1 SGHRS and CDR2 YFSETQ. The CDR3 runs 14 residues. This chain's CDR3 is CASSPGTGLDTIYF.

V is TRBV7-2 and J is TRBJ1-6; the TRBD1 assignment by TCRdb is unverifiable without DNA. Germline V gives CDR1 SGHTA, CDR2 FQGNSA. The CDR3 runs 16 residues. CDR3 loop: CASSLDGTGDYSPLHF. Full variable domain (remainder filled in from reference TRBV7-2 and TRBJ1-6): GAGVSQSPSNKVTEKGKDVELRCDPISGHTALYWYRQSLGQGLEFLIYFQGNSAPDKSGLPSDRFSAERTGGSVSTLTIQRTQQEDSAVYLCASSLDGTGDYSPLHFGNGTRLTVT.

This chain connects TRBV20-1 to TRBJ2-4; the D call of TRBD1 rests on TCRdb alone, since no DNA is present to check it. The CDR3 totals 17 residues. Germline V lookup: CDR1 DFQATT, CDR2 SNEGSKA (reference sequence). The CDR3 loop is CSARGNTGGGSENIQYF.

The genes are TRBV30 and TRBJ2-5; checking the TCRdb D call of TRBD2 is not possible without DNA. From germline, CDR1 is GTSNPN and CDR2 SVGIG (reference sequence). The CDR3 extends over 14 amino acids. CDR3: CAWSVQRAGETQYF.

This chain connects TRBV28 to TRBJ1-4. Germline CDR1 is MDHEN and CDR2 is SYDVKM. The CDR3 is made up of 15 amino acids. The CDR3 spells CASARPRDRGGKLFF.

The gene calls are TRBV2 and TRBJ1-1. Germline lookup yields CDR1 SNHLY and CDR2 FYNNEI. The CDR3 is 14 residues long. CDR3 sequence reads: CASSEEWRNTEAFF.

The CDR3 loop reads CSANRGRGNEQFF. V gene TRBV20-1 combines with J gene TRBJ2-1; no DNA is available, so the TRBD1 call from TCRdb remains unchecked. Per the germline V gene, CDR1 is DFQATT and CDR2 is SNEGSKA (reference sequence). The CDR3 sequence is 13 residues long.

The gene calls are TRBV29-1 and TRBJ2-1; TCRdb picks TRBD2, but there is no DNA to check that call. Germline CDR1 and CDR2: SQVTM and ANQGSEA. The CDR3 contains 15 residues. The CDR3 protein is CSVGPPAGGVNEQFF.

The J gene is TRBJ1-5, the V gene TRBV15; TCRdb indicates TRBD1, and absent DNA this call remains unverified. This CDR3 is built from 13 residues. Germline CDR1 LNHNV, CDR2 YYDKDF (reference sequence). The CDR3 protein is CATSPGPNQPQHF.

The chain recombines TRBV20-1 with TRBJ2-5; checking the TCRdb D call of TRBD1 is not possible without DNA. CDR1 is DFQATT and CDR2 is SNEGSKA in the germline V gene (reference sequence). There are 16 residues in the CDR3. The CDR3 is CSAMVAGDKYQETQYF.

J is TRBJ2-7 and V is TRBV12-3 or TRBV12-4. The CDR3 is made up of 12 amino acids. The CDR3 here is CASSLGRSEQYF.

The chain links TRBV20-1 to TRBJ1-3; the D call of TRBD1 rests on TCRdb alone, since no DNA is present to check it. There are 13 residues in the CDR3. CDR1 DFQATT and CDR2 SNEGSKA come from the germline V gene (reference sequence). The CDR3 is CSARWGGENTIYF.

V is TRBV15 and J is TRBJ2-3; TCRdb's D call, TRBD2, is unchecked because there is no DNA. This CDR3 has 17 amino acids. Germline-derived CDR1 and CDR2 are LNHNV and YYDKDF (reference sequence). The CDR3 loop reads CATSFLPGLADTDTQYF.

The chain joins TRBV4-3 to TRBJ1-2; TCRdb outputs TRBD1, but without DNA this stays unchecked. The CDR3 is 17 amino acids. Germline values: CDR1 LGHNA, CDR2 YSLEER. CDR3 loop: CASSQDAAGRTGAGYTF.

This chain links TRBV20-1 with TRBJ1-3. CDR1 is DFQATT and CDR2 is SNEGSKA in the germline V gene (reference sequence). The CDR3 totals 15 residues. CDR3 protein: CSANLGGGAGNTIYF.

The CDR3 reads CASSSDMLTEAFF. This rearrangement joins TRBV7-9 to TRBJ1-1. Germline V gene lookup returns CDR1 SEHNR and CDR2 FQNEAQ (reference sequence). There are 13 residues in the CDR3.